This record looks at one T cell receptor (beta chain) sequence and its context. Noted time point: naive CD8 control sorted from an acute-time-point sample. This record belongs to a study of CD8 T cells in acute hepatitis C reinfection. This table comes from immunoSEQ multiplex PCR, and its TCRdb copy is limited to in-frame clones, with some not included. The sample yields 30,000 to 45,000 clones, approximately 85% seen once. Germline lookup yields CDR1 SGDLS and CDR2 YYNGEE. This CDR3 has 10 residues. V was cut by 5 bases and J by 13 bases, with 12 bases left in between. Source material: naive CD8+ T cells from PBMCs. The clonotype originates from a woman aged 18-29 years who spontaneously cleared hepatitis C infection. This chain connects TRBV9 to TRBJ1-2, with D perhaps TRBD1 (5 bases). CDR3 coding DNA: TGTGCCAGCAGGGGGCCTGGGCTCACCTTC. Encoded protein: CASRGPGLTF.